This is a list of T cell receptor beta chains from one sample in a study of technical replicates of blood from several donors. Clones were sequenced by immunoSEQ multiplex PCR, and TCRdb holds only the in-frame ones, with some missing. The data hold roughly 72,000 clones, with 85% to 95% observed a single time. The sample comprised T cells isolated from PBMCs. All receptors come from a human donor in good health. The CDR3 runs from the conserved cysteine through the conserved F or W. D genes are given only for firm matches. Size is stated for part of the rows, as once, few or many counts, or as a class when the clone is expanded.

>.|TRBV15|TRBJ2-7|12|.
CATSPGGYEQYF
TGTGCCACCAGCCCAGGGGGGTACGAGCAGTACTTC
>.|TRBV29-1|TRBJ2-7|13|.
CSVVWASSYEQYF
TGCAGCGTTGTATGGGCGAGCTCCTACGAGCAGTACTTC
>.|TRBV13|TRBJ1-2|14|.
CASTSVGPNYGYTF
TGTGCCAGCACTTCAGTGGGGCCGAACTATGGCTACACCTTC
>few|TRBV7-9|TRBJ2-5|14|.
CASSGRGGEETQYF
TGTGCCAGCAGCGGCAGGGGTGGGGAAGAGACCCAGTACTTC
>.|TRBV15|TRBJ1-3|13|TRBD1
CATTTGDENTIYF
TGTGCCACAACAACAGGGGATGAAAACACCATATATTTT
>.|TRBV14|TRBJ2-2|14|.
CASSQYSPTGELFF
TGTGCCAGCAGCCAATACAGCCCCACCGGGGAGCTGTTTTTT
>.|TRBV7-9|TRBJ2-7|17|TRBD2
CASSSGLAGYVPYEQYF
TGTGCCAGCAGCTCCGGACTAGCGGGATACGTTCCCTACGAGCAGTACTTC
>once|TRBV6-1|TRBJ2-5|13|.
CASSEWGVQTQYF
TGTGCCAGCAGTGAGTGGGGGGTTCAGACCCAGTACTTC
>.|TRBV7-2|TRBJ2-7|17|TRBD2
CASSLVGLAGGLYEQYF
TGTGCCAGCAGCTTAGTGGGACTAGCGGGAGGGCTTTACGAGCAGTACTTC
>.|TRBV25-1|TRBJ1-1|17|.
CASTPLRTTSSNTEAFF
TGTGCCAGCACCCCCCTAAGGACAACAAGCTCGAACACTGAAGCTTTCTTT
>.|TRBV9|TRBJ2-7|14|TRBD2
CASSWTSGLAEQYF
TGTGCCAGCAGCTGGACTAGCGGGTTGGCGGAGCAGTACTTC
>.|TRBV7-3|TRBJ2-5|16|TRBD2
CASSLVGLAAQETQYF
TGTGCCAGCAGCTTAGTTGGACTAGCGGCCCAAGAGACCCAGTACTTC
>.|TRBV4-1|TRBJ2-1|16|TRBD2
CASSLSSGVIYNEQFF
TGCGCCAGCAGCCTTAGTAGCGGGGTGATCTACAATGAGCAGTTCTTC
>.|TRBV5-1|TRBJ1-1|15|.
CASRKEVARNTEAFF
TGCGCCAGCCGCAAGGAGGTAGCGAGGAACACTGAAGCTTTCTTT
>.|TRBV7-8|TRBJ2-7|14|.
CASSLAGPAYEQYF
TGTGCCAGCAGCTTAGCGGGGCCGGCCTACGAGCAGTACTTC
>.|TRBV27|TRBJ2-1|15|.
CASFLGQGSYNEQFF
TGTGCCAGCTTCCTAGGGCAGGGATCCTACAATGAGCAGTTCTTC
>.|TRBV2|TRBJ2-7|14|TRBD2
CASRAGSGFYEQYF
TGTGCCAGCAGGGCTGGTAGCGGGTTTTACGAGCAGTACTTC
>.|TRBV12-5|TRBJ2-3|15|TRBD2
CASGLGLASTDTQYF
TGTGCTAGTGGTTTGGGACTAGCTAGCACAGATACGCAGTATTTT
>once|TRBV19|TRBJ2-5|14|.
CASSPQGGQETQYF
TGTGCCAGTAGTCCTCAGGGGGGACAAGAGACCCAGTACTTC
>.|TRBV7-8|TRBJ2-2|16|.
CASSLNQRMNTGELFF
TGTGCCAGCAGCTTAAACCAGCGGATGAACACCGGGGAGCTGTTTTTT
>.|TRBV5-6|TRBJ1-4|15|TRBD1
CASSWGAGGNEKLFF
TGTGCCAGCAGCTGGGGGGCAGGGGGTAATGAAAAACTGTTTTTT
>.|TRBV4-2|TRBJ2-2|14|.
CASSQDQGVGELFF
TGTGCCAGCAGCCAAGATCAAGGGGTCGGGGAGCTGTTTTTT
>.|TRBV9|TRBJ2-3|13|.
CASSALDTDTQYF
TGTGCCAGCAGCGCACTAGACACAGATACGCAGTATTTT
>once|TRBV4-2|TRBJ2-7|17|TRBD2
CASSQENWGLAAYEQYF
TGTGCCAGCAGCCAAGAGAATTGGGGACTAGCGGCTTACGAGCAGTACTTC
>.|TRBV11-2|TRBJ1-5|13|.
CASSLNYAQPQHF
TGTGCCAGCAGCTTAAATTATGCGCAGCCCCAGCATTTT
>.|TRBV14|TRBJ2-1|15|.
CASSQVQGPYNEQFF
TGTGCCAGCAGCCAAGTACAGGGTCCCTACAATGAGCAGTTCTTC
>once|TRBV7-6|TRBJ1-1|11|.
CASSLGGQAFF
TGTGCCAGCAGCCTCGGAGGGCAAGCTTTCTTT
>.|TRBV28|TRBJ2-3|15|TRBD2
CASSFSGRGTDTQYF
TGTGCCAGCAGCTTTAGCGGGAGGGGCACAGATACGCAGTATTTT